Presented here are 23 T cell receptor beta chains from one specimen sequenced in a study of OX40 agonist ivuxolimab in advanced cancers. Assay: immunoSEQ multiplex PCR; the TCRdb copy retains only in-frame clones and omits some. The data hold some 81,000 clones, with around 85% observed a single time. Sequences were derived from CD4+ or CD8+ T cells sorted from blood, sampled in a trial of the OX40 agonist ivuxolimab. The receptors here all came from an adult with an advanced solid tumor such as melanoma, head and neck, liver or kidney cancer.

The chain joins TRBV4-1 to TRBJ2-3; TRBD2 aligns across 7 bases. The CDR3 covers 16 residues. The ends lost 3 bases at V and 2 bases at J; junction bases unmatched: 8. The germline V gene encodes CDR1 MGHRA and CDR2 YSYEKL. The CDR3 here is CASSQPGSGNTDTQYF. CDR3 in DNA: TGCGCCAGCAGCCAGCCAGGGAGCGGGAACACAGATACGCAGTATTTT.

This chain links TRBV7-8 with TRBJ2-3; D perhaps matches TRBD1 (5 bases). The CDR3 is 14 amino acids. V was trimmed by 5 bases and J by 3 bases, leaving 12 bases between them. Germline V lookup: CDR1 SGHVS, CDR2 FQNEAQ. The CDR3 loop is CASSPQGVTDTQYF. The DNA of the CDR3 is TGTGCCAGCAGCCCCCAGGGTGTAACAGATACGCAGTATTTT.

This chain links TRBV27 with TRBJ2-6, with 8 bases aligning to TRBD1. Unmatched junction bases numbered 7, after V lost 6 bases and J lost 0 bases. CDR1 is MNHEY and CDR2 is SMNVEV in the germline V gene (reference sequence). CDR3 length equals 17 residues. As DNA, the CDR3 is TGTGCCAGCAGCGAGACAGGGGTTAGCTCTGGGGCCAACGTCCTGACTTTC. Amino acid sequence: CASSETGVSSGANVLTF.

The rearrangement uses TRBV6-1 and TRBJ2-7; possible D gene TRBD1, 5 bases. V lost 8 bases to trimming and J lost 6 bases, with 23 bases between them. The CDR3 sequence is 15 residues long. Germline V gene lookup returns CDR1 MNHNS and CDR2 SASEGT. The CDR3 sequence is CASRVWGGDAGEQYF. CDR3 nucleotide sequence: TGTGCCAGCCGGGTGTGGGGCGGCGACGCTGGCGAGCAGTACTTC.

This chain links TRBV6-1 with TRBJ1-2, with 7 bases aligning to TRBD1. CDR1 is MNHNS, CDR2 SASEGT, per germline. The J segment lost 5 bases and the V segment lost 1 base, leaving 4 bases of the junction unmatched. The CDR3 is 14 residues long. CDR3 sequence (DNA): TGTGCCAGCAGTGAAGGAACAGGGGTATATGGCTACACCTTC. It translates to CASSEGTGVYGYTF.

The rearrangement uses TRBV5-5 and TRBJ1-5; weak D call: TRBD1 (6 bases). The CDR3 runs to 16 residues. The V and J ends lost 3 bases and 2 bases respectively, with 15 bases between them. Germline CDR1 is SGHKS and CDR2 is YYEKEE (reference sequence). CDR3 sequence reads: CASSSSGVLGNQPQHF. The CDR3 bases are TGTGCCAGCAGCTCCTCAGGGGTCTTGGGCAATCAGCCCCAGCATTTT.

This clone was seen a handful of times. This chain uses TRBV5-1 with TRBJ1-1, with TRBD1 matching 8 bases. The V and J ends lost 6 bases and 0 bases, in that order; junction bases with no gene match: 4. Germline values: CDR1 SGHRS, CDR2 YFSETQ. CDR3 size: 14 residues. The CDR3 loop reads CASNPTGVNTEAFF. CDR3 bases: TGCGCCAGCAACCCGACAGGGGTGAACACTGAAGCTTTCTTT.

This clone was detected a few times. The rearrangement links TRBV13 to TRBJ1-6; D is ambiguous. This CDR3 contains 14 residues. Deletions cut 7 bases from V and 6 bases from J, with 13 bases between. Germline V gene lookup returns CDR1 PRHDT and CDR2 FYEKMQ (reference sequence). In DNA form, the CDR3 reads TGTGCCAGCAACCTGTCCGGTCGTAATTCACCCCTCCACTTT. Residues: CASNLSGRNSPLHF.

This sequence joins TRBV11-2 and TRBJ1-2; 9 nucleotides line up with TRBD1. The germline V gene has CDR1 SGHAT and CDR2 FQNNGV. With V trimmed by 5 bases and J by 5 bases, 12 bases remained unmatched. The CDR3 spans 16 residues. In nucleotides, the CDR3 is TGTGCCAGCAGCGCGCACAGGGGGCGGATCTTTTATGGCTACACCTTC. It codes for CASSAHRGRIFYGYTF. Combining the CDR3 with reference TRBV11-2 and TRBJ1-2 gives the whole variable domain EAGVAQSPRYKIIEKRQSVAFWCNPISGHATLYWYQQILGQGPKLLIQFQNNGVVDDSQLPKDRFSAERLKGVDSTLKIQPAKLEDSAVYLCASSAHRGRIFYGYTFGSGTRLTVV.

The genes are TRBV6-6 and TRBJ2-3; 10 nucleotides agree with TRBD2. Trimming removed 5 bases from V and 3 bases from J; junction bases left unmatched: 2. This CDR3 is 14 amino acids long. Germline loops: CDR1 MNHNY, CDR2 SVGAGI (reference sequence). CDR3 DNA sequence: TGTGCCAGCAGTGGGACTAGCGTAACAGATACGCAGTATTTT. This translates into CASSGTSVTDTQYF.

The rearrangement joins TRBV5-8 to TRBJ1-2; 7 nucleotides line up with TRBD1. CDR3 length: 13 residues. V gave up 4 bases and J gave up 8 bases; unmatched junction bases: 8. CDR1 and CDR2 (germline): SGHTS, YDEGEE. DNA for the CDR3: TGTGCCAGCAGCCTCAGGGGAGGGGGCGGCTACACCTTC. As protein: CASSLRGGGGYTF.

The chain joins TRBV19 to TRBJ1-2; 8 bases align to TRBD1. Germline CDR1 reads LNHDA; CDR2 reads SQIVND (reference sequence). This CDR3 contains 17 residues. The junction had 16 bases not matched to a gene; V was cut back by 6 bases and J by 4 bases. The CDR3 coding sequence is TGTGCCAGTAGCATCCGCGGGACAGGCGACACCAGCTATGGCTACACCTTC. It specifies CASSIRGTGDTSYGYTF.

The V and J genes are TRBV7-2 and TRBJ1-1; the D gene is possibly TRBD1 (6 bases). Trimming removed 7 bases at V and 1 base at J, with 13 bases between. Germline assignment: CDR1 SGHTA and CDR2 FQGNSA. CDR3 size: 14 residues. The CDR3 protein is CASTPGHQNTEAFF. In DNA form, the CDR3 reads TGTGCCAGCACCCCGGGACACCAGAACACTGAAGCTTTCTTT. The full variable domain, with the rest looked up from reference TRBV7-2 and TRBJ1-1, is GAGVSQSPSNKVTEKGKDVELRCDPISGHTALYWYRQSLGQGLEFLIYFQGNSAPDKSGLPSDRFSAERTGGSVSTLTIQRTQQEDSAVYLCASTPGHQNTEAFFGQGTRLTVV.

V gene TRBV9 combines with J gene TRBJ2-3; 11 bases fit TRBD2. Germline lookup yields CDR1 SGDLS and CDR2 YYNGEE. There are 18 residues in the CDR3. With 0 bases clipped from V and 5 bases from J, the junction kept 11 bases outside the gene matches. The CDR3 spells CASSVVGSGGAVVDTQYF. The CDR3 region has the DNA TGTGCCAGCAGCGTAGTCGGTAGCGGGGGGGCCGTGGTAGATACGCAGTATTTT. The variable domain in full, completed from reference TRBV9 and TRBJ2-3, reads DSGVTQTPKHLITATGQRVTLRCSPRSGDLSVYWYQQSLDQGLQFLIQYYNGEERAKGNILERFSAQQFPDLHSELNLSSLELGDSALYFCASSVVGSGGAVVDTQYFGPGTRLTVL.

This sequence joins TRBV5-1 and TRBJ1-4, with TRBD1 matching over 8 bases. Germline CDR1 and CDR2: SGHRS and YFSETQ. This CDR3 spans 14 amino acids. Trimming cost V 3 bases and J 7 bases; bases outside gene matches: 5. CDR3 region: CASSSSTGAEKLFF. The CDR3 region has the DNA TGCGCCAGCAGCTCCTCGACAGGGGCTGAAAAACTGTTTTTT.

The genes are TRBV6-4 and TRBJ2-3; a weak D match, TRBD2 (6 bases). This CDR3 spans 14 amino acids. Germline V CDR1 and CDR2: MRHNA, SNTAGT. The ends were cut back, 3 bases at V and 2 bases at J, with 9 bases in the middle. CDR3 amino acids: CASSELASTDTQYF. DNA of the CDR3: TGTGCCAGCAGTGAACTAGCCTCCACAGATACGCAGTATTTT.

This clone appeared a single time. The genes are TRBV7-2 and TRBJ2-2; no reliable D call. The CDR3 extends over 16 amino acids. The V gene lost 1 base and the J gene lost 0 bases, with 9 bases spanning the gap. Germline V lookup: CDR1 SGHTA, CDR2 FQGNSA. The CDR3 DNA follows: TGTGCCAGCAGCTTAGAAGGCAGTACGAACACCGGGGAGCTGTTTTTT. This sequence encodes CASSLEGSTNTGELFF. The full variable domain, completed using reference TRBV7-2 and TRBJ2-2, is GAGVSQSPSNKVTEKGKDVELRCDPISGHTALYWYRQSLGQGLEFLIYFQGNSAPDKSGLPSDRFSAERTGGSVSTLTIQRTQQEDSAVYLCASSLEGSTNTGELFFGEGSRLTVL.

CDR3 residues: CASSVGGQLHNTDTQYF. The CDR3 coding sequence is TGTGCCAGCAGCGTAGGGGGACAGCTCCATAATACAGATACGCAGTATTTT. The chain combines TRBV9 with TRBJ2-3; 7 bases map to TRBD1. V lost 0 bases and J lost 3; bases outside the gene matches: 10. The V gene's germline CDR1 is SGDLS and CDR2 YYNGEE. This CDR3 contains 17 residues.

This CDR3 reads CASSHRQGGYGYTF. The DNA of the CDR3 is TGTGCCAGCAGCCACCGACAGGGGGGTTACGGCTACACCTTC. The rearrangement links TRBV4-2 to TRBJ1-2, with 9 bases aligning to TRBD1. This CDR3 has 14 residues. CDR1 is LGHNA and CDR2 is YNFKEQ in the germline V gene. After removal of 3 bases from V and 8 bases from J, the junction contained 7 bases not matched to a gene.

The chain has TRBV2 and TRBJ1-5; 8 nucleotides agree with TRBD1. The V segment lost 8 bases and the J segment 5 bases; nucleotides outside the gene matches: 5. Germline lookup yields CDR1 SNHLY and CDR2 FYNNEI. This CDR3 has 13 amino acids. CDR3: CASGTTGDQPQHF. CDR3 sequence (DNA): TGTGCCAGCGGGACGACAGGGGATCAGCCCCAGCATTTT.

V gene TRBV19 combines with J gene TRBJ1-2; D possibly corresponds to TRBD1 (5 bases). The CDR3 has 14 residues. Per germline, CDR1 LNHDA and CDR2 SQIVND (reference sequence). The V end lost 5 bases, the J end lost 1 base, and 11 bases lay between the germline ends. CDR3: CASSGETDNYGYTF. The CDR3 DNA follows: TGTGCCAGTAGTGGAGAGACAGATAACTATGGCTACACCTTC.

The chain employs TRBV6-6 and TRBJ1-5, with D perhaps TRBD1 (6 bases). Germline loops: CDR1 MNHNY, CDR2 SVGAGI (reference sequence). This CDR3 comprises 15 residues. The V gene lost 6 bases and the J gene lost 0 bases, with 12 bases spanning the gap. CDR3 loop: CASSQTGNSNQPQHF. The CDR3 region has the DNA TGTGCCAGCAGCCAGACAGGCAATAGCAATCAGCCCCAGCATTTT.

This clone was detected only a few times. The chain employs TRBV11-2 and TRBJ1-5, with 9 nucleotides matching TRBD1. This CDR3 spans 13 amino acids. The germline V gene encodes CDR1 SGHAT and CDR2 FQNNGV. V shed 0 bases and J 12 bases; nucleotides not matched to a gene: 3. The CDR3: CASSLDGDRVQHF. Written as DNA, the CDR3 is TGTGCCAGCAGCTTAGATGGGGACAGGGTCCAGCATTTT.